This T cell receptor beta chain is from a study of CD8+ T cells in alopecia areata. About the study: Administration of oral tofacitinib to treated patients was at 5 to 10 mg twice daily.

RNA was isolated and reverse transcribed to cDNA, the sequencing template. Measured with immunoSEQ multiplex PCR; TCRdb has only the in-frame clones, and not every one. Among under 300,000 clones listed, about 68% were seen once. V lost 4 bases, J lost 6 bases, and 14 bases stayed unmatched. Looked up from germline, CDR1 is KGHSH and CDR2 is LQKENI. The CDR3 length is 17 residues. The chain combines TRBV18 with TRBJ2-1; 8 nucleotides align to TRBD1. This sequence originates from a human donor with alopecia areata. The material sequenced was CD4+ T cells sorted from blood, taken at week 0. DNA for the CDR3: TGTGCCAGCTCACGGTTCCGGGAAGACAGGGGAGTCAATGAGCAGTTCTTC. It specifies CASSRFREDRGVNEQFF.